This T cell receptor (beta chain) comes out of a study of CD8 T cells in Susac syndrome. The authors reverse transcribed roughly 0.5 to 1 ug RNA with random hexamers. TCRdb re-called the immunoSEQ multiplex PCR reads with MiXCR, one entry per CDR3 protein. The top ten clones hold over 0.09% of a sample with about 140,000 distinct CDR3 sequences, roughly 95% of them seen once. CDR1 SNHLY and CDR2 FYNNEI come from the germline V gene. The V end lost 6 bases, the J end lost 4 bases, and 15 bases lay between the germline ends. This CDR3 is 14 amino acids long. The source is a human donor with multiple sclerosis. Sequencing was carried out using CD4+ T cells from PBMCs. This rearrangement joins TRBV2 to TRBJ1-2; no clear D. CDR3 sequence: CASRPGGSLYGYTF. The CDR3 DNA reads TGTGCCAGCAGGCCGGGAGGGTCCCTCTATGGCTACACCTTC.